The next 23 T cell receptor beta chains were all read from a single sample in a study of cytomegalovirus exposure and HLA in healthy donors. Use of 60 Vbeta and 13 Jbeta primers characterized the PCR. Assay: immunoSEQ multiplex PCR; the TCRdb copy retains only in-frame clones and omits some. Of roughly 120,000 clones listed, roughly 79% are singletons. Sequenced material: PBMCs. Receptor source: a woman in her twenties or thirties in good health and CMV-seronegative.

This clone appeared a few times. Written as DNA, the CDR3 is TGTGCCAGCAGCCGTCGGGTTTCCTACGAGCAGTACTTC. Translated, it gives CASSRRVSYEQYF. V and J are TRBV7-2 and TRBJ2-7, with no clear D. CDR1 is SGHTA and CDR2 is FQGNSA in the germline V gene. V was cut by 5 bases and J by 1 base, with 9 bases left in between. This CDR3 has 13 residues.

V gene TRBV28 combines with J gene TRBJ1-1; 7 bases match TRBD1. The J segment lost 3 bases and the V segment lost 5 bases, leaving 6 bases of the junction unmatched. CDR1 MDHEN and CDR2 SYDVKM come from the germline V gene. CDR3 length equals 14 residues. The CDR3 spells CASSNRGTDTEAFF. Written as DNA, the CDR3 is TGTGCCAGCAGTAACAGGGGCACGGACACTGAAGCTTTCTTT.

The rearrangement uses TRBV6-5 and TRBJ2-5; 8 bases are shared with TRBD1. The CDR3 has 13 residues. V dropped 5 bases and J dropped 7; count of bases not matched to a gene: 6. Germline CDR1 and CDR2: MNHEY and SVGAGI. In nucleotides, the CDR3 is TGTGCCAGCAGTGAGACAGGGGTTGTGACCCAGTACTTC. It specifies CASSETGVVTQYF.

The chain is built from TRBV6-1 and TRBJ2-2; 8 bases map to TRBD2. Germline-derived CDR1 and CDR2 are MNHNS and SASEGT. This CDR3 has 16 amino acids. With V trimmed by 1 base and J by 4 bases, 5 bases remained unmatched. Written as DNA, the CDR3 is TGTGCCAGCAGTGAAGTTCCGGGGGGGGGCACCGGGGAGCTGTTTTTT. Translating gives CASSEVPGGGTGELFF.

The genes are TRBV4-2 and TRBJ2-3; TRBD2 is a possible D gene (6 bases). The germline V and J ends were trimmed by 0 bases and 4 bases, with 17 bases remaining between them. Germline V gene lookup returns CDR1 LGHNA and CDR2 YNFKEQ. CDR3 length: 17 amino acids. The CDR3: CASSQDSLARVSDTQYF. For the CDR3, the DNA is TGTGCCAGCAGCCAAGATTCGCTAGCGAGGGTTTCAGATACGCAGTATTTT.

The chain links TRBV7-9 to TRBJ1-2; 8 bases agree with TRBD1. The CDR3 is made up of 15 amino acids. V shed 4 bases, J shed 6 bases, and the junction held 10 bases outside the gene matches. In germline, CDR1 is SEHNR, CDR2 FQNEAQ (reference sequence). CDR3 sequence reads: CASSSDGQGVDGYTF. DNA for the CDR3: TGTGCCAGCAGCTCCGATGGACAGGGAGTTGATGGCTACACCTTC.

The chain employs TRBV13 and TRBJ2-1; 11 bases line up with TRBD2. The V gene's germline CDR1 is PRHDT and CDR2 FYEKMQ (reference sequence). Trimming removed 7 bases from V and 7 bases from J; junction bases left unmatched: 9. The CDR3 loop spans 15 amino acids. The CDR3, as DNA: TGTGCCAGCACCTCTTCCGGGACTAGCGGTAATGAGCAGTTCTTC. As protein: CASTSSGTSGNEQFF. The variable domain in full, with the rest retrieved from reference TRBV13 and TRBJ2-1, is AAGVIQSPRHLIKEKRETATLKCYPIPRHDTVYWYQQGPGQDPQFLISFYEKMQSDKGSIPDRFSAQQFSDYHSELNMSSLELGDSALYFCASTSSGTSGNEQFFGPGTRLTVL.

The chain has TRBV27 and TRBJ2-7; D is uncertain. V was pared by 5 bases and J by 3 bases, with 5 bases between. The CDR3 runs to 11 residues. The V gene's germline CDR1 is MNHEY and CDR2 SMNVEV (reference sequence). The CDR3 protein is CASSLYYEQYF. As DNA, the CDR3 is TGTGCCAGCAGTCTTTACTACGAGCAGTACTTC.

This rearrangement joins TRBV5-6 to TRBJ2-5; 10 nucleotides match TRBD2. V gave up 4 bases and J gave up 5 bases; unmatched junction bases: 5. The germline V gene encodes CDR1 SGHDT and CDR2 YYEEEE. The CDR3 contains 14 residues. CDR3 sequence reads: CASSPSGRDETQYF. CDR3 coding DNA: TGTGCCAGCAGCCCCAGCGGGAGGGATGAGACCCAGTACTTC.

The chain has TRBV27 and TRBJ1-1, with 8 bases fitting TRBD1. The junction had 7 bases not matched to a gene; V was cut back by 5 bases and J by 2 bases. The germline V gene has CDR1 MNHEY and CDR2 SMNVEV (reference sequence). This CDR3 is built from 15 residues. CDR3 protein: CASSPQGTGNTEAFF. The CDR3 DNA follows: TGTGCCAGCAGTCCGCAAGGGACAGGCAACACTGAAGCTTTCTTT.

This clone has only a few counts. The rearrangement joins TRBV7-7 to TRBJ1-3; D not resolved. Germline lookup yields CDR1 SSHAT and CDR2 FNYEAQ (reference sequence). The CDR3 is 15 amino acids. The CDR3: CAPHMEGNSGNTIYF. The DNA of the CDR3 is TGTGCTCCACACATGGAGGGAAACTCTGGAAACACCATATATTTT. Based on the CDR3 plus reference TRBV7-7 and TRBJ1-3, the full variable domain is GAGVSQSPRYKVTKRGQDVTLRCDPISSHATLYWYQQALGQGPEFLTYFNYEAQPDKSGLPSDRFSAERPEGSISTLTIQRTEQRDSAMYRCAPHMEGNSGNTIYFGEGSWLTVV.

The J gene is TRBJ2-1, the V gene TRBV5-1; possibly TRBD2 for D (6 bases). Trimming left V 4 bases short and J 5 bases short, with 10 bases between. This CDR3 comprises 13 residues. Germline CDR1 SGHRS, CDR2 YFSETQ. This CDR3 is CASSPTGDNEQFF. The CDR3 DNA is TGCGCCAGCAGCCCGACGGGAGACAATGAGCAGTTCTTC.

This chain joins TRBV27 and TRBJ2-2; TRBD2 aligns across 7 bases. V lost 2 bases to trimming and J lost 3 bases; unmatched junction nucleotides: 6. Germline lookup yields CDR1 MNHEY and CDR2 SMNVEV (reference sequence). The CDR3 is 16 residues long. CDR3 residues: CASSLRGGTDTGELFF. The DNA for the CDR3 is TGTGCCAGCAGTTTACGGGGAGGGACGGACACCGGGGAGCTGTTTTTT.

This clone was detected only a few times. The V call is TRBV15, the J call TRBJ2-3; D not resolved. The length of the CDR3 is 13 residues. V was cut by 1 base and J by 1 base, with 3 bases left in between. From germline, CDR1 is LNHNV and CDR2 YYDKDF (reference sequence). The CDR3 DNA follows: TGTGCCACCAGCAGAGGCGGCACAGATACGCAGTATTTT. This codes for CATSRGGTDTQYF.

The chain uses TRBV18 and TRBJ2-2, with D perhaps matching TRBD2 (6 bases). The length of the CDR3 is 16 residues. The V end was cut by 0 bases, the J end by 2 bases, with 10 bases between. CDR1 and CDR2 from the germline V gene are KGHSH and LQKENI. The DNA for the CDR3 is TGTGCCAGCTCACCACCTCCGGACTATAACACCGGGGAGCTGTTTTTT. Its protein is CASSPPPDYNTGELFF.

On this clone itself: Mismatch with germline at one junction end may stem from a read error. The V call is TRBV7-7, the J call TRBJ2-1, with 14 bases identical to TRBD2. The CDR3 loop spans 19 amino acids. Germline V gene lookup returns CDR1 SSHAT and CDR2 FNYEAQ (reference sequence). The CDR3: CASSPNEGTSGGSYNEQFF. The CDR3 DNA follows: TGTGCTAGCAGCCCAAACGAAGGGACTAGCGGGGGCTCCTACAATGAGCAGTTCTTC.

This sequence joins TRBV28 and TRBJ1-6; D remains unclear. V lost 6 bases to trimming and J lost 8 bases, with 14 bases between them. The CDR3 covers 14 residues. CDR1 and CDR2 from the germline V gene are MDHEN and SYDVKM. The CDR3 DNA is TGTGCCAGCAGCCTAGGATATCGGGATTCACCCCTCCACTTT. Translating it yields CASSLGYRDSPLHF. Full variable domain (outside the CDR3, taken from reference TRBV28 and TRBJ1-6): DVKVTQSSRYLVKRTGEKVFLECVQDMDHENMFWYRQDPGLGLRLIYFSYDVKMKEKGDIPEGYSVSREKKERFSLILESASTNQTSMYLCASSLGYRDSPLHFGNGTRLTVT.

A few counts support this clone. This chain links TRBV2 with TRBJ2-7, with 7 bases fitting TRBD1. Germline CDR1 and CDR2: SNHLY and FYNNEI. The CDR3 length is 16 residues. V lost 6 bases, J lost 5 bases, and 16 bases stayed unmatched. The CDR3 nucleotides are TGTGCCAGCAGGTTGGTGGGGACAGCGAAGGGCGACGAGCAGTACTTC. The encoded protein is CASRLVGTAKGDEQYF.

This chain connects TRBV11-2 to TRBJ2-5; no definite D call. Germline V gives CDR1 SGHAT, CDR2 FQNNGV. The CDR3 spans 11 residues. Between the trimmed V and J ends, which lost 4 bases and 2 bases, there was a span of 2 bases. Here the CDR3 reads CASSSQETQYF. The CDR3 DNA sequence: TGTGCCAGCAGCTCTCAAGAGACCCAGTACTTC.

The chain uses TRBV6-6 and TRBJ2-1; 7 nucleotides match TRBD2. The trim removed 6 bases at V and 12 bases at J, leaving 17 bases unmatched. Germline CDR1 reads MNHNY; CDR2 reads SVGAGI (reference sequence). This CDR3 is 15 amino acids long. The CDR3 DNA follows: TGTGCCAGCAGCGTTATCGACCTAGCGGTGATACGGCAGTTCTTC. Encoded protein: CASSVIDLAVIRQFF.

CDR3 in amino acids: CASSLRGLAMETQYF. CDR3 coding DNA: TGCGCCAGCAGCTTGAGGGGACTAGCGATGGAGACCCAGTACTTC. This sequence joins TRBV5-1 and TRBJ2-5, with TRBD2 identical over 10 bases. This CDR3 is built from 15 residues. Germline CDR1 and CDR2: SGHRS and YFSETQ. The junction had 5 bases not matched to a gene; V was cut back by 1 base and J by 5 bases.

The chain joins TRBV10-2 to TRBJ2-7; 7 bases are shared with TRBD1. This CDR3 has 13 amino acids. In germline, CDR1 is WSHSY, CDR2 SAAADI. V shed 11 bases, J shed 2 bases, and the junction held 9 bases outside the gene matches. The CDR3 nucleotides read TGCGCCCGTGACCCGGGACAGCCCTACGAGCAGTACTTC. Translated: CARDPGQPYEQYF.

The chain is built from TRBV7-6 and TRBJ2-1; 14 bases fit TRBD2. The J segment lost 6 bases and the V segment lost 1 base, leaving 5 bases of the junction unmatched. This CDR3 has 17 amino acids. The germline CDR1 and CDR2 sequences are SGHVS and FNYEAQ. CDR3 loop: CASSLVGTSGGGNEQFF. The CDR3 DNA reads TGTGCCAGCAGCTTAGTCGGGACTAGCGGGGGCGGCAATGAGCAGTTCTTC.